This T cell receptor beta chain was observed in a study of regulatory T cells in long-lasting Graves disease. This clonotype was recorded at least ten times. Time point described: newly diagnosed GD, antithyroid drugs for less than 3 months. The TCR library was prepared using RNA isolated from PBMCs. V lost 4 bases and J lost 2, with 15 bases in between. The CDR3 is 15 residues long. Germline V gene data show CDR1 as MDHEN and CDR2 as SYDVKM. The TCR beta library used iRepertoire HTBI primers with Arm-PCR amplification of CDR3. One entry per CDR3 protein results from TCRdb running MiXCR on the multiplex PCR reads. The sample carries hundreds of thousands of distinct CDR3 sequences, about 15% recorded once. This sample was shared with a second study, whose subject was T cells in Graves' hyperthyroidism and ophthalmopathy.

The V and J genes are TRBV28 and TRBJ2-7; D remains unclear. The clonotype comes from a woman aged 30 to 39 with Graves disease. Here the sequenced sample was peripheral blood mononuclear cells (PBMCs), taken at new diagnosis, from a patient treated with antithyroid drugs. DNA for the CDR3: TGTGCCAGCAGTTCGCCTCGACGGGTACCCTACGAGCAGTACTTC. Protein: CASSSPRRVPYEQYF.